This TCR beta chain is drawn from a study of OX40 agonist ivuxolimab in advanced cancers. The study in broad terms: Ivuxolimab was a fully human IgG2 agonistic monoclonal antibody targeting the costimulatory receptor OX40 (CD134). Intravenous ivuxolimab was administered to patients every 2 weeks at six dose levels: 0.01, 0.1, 0.3, 1.5, 3 and 10 mg/kg. Of the approximately 50 dose-escalation patients, hepatocellular carcinoma was present in roughly 19, melanoma in approximately 15, renal cell carcinoma in 9 and head and neck cancer in 9. The dose-escalation cohort was 82.7% male with a mean age of around 62 years, ranging from roughly 23 to 90. Prior anti-PD-1, anti-PD-L1 or anti-CTLA-4 therapy was permitted, and 35% to 40% of dose-escalation patients had received checkpoint inhibitors. Partial responses occurred in three dose-escalation patients: two with cutaneous melanoma and one with hepatocellular carcinoma. The purpose of peripheral TCRbeta sequencing was to test whether ivuxolimab changed TCR sequence diversity and led to clonal T-cell expansion. The paper covers the monotherapy dose-escalation part of the phase I ivuxolimab trial, which included N of about 50 patients. Summary of the overall study and its limitations: Low levels of normalized T-cell clonal expansion were also seen in some nonresponding patients. At doses of 0.1 to 3.0 mg/kg, clonal expansion of both CD4+ and CD8+ blood T cells was observed from baseline to week 6. In partial responders in the 0.1-3.0 mg/kg groups, normalized peripheral clonal expansion was found to be among the lowest, especially among CD8+ T cells. Which antigens the clonally expanded peripheral T cells were specific for was not determined. After ivuxolimab, expanded clones were on average more numerous among CD8+ T cells than among CD4+ T cells.

Notes on this clone: No antigen is known for it. Base-call qualities are not available, and no considerably larger clone is one nucleotide away.

The V and J ends are trimmed by 3 bases and 7 bases, leaving 28 bases between them. As encoded in the germline V gene (reference sequence), CDR1 is MNHEY while CDR2 is SMNVEV. The CDR3 contains 19 residues, cysteine and phenylalanine counted. The read is trimmed to its CDR3 DNA, 57 bases read in frame from base 1. Patients with autoimmune disease history or receiving systemic immunosuppression were excluded from the trial. Peripheral blood for TCR sequencing was drawn from every dose cohort at baseline, at cycle 4 day 1 and at cycle 7 day 1. The samples were taken from a phase I, first-in-human, multicenter, open-label dose-escalation trial of ivuxolimab. Adults with locally advanced or metastatic head and neck squamous cell, hepatocellular, melanoma or renal cell carcinoma were enrolled in the trial. Before TCR sequencing, CD4+ T cells and CD8+ T cells from peripheral blood were sorted into separate populations.

Genomic DNA was extracted from sorted cells for sequencing of the TCRbeta CDR3 region. The immunoSEQ Assay was used for sequencing of TCRbeta CDR3 regions. Not all clones reach the TCRdb copy of this immuneACCESS table, which keeps in-frame sequences only. Checked studies attribute under half of the gap to unresolved V genes and leave the rest unexplained. The sample table lists 95,000 to 120,000 clones, approximately 90% of them with a count of one. The top ten hold roughly 0.66% of the sample. Specimen: CD4+ or CD8+ T cells sorted from blood, collected in a trial of the OX40 agonist ivuxolimab. The rearrangement joined TRBV27 to TRBJ2-1, with a tentative D gene TRBD2 over 7 matching bases. This receptor was identified in an adult with an advanced solid tumor such as melanoma, head and neck, liver or kidney cancer. The CDR3 region reads CASSFRGETSPAPTNEQFF. The nucleotide sequence is TGTGCCAGCAGTTTCAGGGGTGAGACTAGCCCAGCTCCGACTAATGAGCAGTTCTTC.